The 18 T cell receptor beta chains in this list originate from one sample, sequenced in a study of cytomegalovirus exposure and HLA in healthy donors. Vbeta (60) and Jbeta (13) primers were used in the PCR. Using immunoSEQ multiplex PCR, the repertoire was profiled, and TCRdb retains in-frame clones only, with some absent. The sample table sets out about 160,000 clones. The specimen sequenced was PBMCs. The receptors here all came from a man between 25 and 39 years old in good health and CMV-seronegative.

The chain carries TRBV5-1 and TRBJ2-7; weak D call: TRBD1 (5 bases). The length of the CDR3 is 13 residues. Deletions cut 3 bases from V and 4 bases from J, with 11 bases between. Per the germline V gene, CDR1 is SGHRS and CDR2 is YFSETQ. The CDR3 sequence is CASSSTPGYEQYF. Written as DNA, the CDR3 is TGCGCCAGCAGCTCGACCCCAGGGTACGAGCAGTACTTC.

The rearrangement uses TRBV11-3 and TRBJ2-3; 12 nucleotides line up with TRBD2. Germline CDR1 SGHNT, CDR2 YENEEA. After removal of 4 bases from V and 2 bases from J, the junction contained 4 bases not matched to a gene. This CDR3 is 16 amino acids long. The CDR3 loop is CASSYGTSGFTDTQYF. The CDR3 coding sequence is TGTGCCAGCAGCTACGGGACTAGCGGGTTCACAGATACGCAGTATTTT.

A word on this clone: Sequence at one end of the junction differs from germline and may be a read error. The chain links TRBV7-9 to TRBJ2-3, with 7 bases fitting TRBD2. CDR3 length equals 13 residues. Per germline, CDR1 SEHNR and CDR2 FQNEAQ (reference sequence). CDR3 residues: CAATERDTDTQYF. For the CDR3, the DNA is TGCGCGGCTACGGAGCGGGACACAGATACGCAGTATTTT.

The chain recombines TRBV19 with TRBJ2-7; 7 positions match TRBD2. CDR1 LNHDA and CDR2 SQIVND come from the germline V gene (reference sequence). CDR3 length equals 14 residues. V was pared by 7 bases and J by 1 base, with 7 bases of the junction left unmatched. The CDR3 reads CASTQAGNSYEQYF. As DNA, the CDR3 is TGTGCCAGTACCCAAGCGGGAAATTCCTACGAGCAGTACTTC. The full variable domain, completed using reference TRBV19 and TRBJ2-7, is DGGITQSPKYLFRKEGQNVTLSCEQNLNHDAMYWYRQDPGQGLRLIYYSQIVNDFQKGDIAEGYSVSREKKESFPLTVTSAQKNPTAFYLCASTQAGNSYEQYFGPGTRLTVT.

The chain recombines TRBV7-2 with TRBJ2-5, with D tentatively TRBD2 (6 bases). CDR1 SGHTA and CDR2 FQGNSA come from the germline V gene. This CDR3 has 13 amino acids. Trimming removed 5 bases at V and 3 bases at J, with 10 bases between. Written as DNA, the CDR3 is TGTGCCAGCAGCCGAGGGAGGAAAGAGACCCAGTACTTC. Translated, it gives CASSRGRKETQYF.

CDR3: CASSLSFRGDTEAFF. Here the CDR3 DNA reads TGTGCCAGCTCACTGTCTTTCAGGGGTGACACTGAAGCTTTCTTT. V and J are TRBV18 and TRBJ1-1, with D tentatively TRBD1 (6 bases). The V and J ends lost 4 bases and 3 bases respectively, with 15 bases between them. The CDR3 covers 15 residues. The germline gives CDR1 KGHSH, CDR2 LQKENI.

Here the CDR3 DNA reads TGTGCCACTACAGAACAAGAGACCCAGTACTTC. Its translation: CATTEQETQYF. The chain links TRBV11-2 to TRBJ2-5; D gene uncertain. Per germline, CDR1 SGHAT and CDR2 FQNNGV. V lost 10 bases, J lost 2 bases, and 8 bases lay in between. The CDR3 runs to 11 residues.

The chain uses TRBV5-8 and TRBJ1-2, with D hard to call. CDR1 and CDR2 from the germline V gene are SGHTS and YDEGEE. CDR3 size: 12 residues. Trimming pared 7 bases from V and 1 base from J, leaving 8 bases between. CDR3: CASSIRNYGYTF. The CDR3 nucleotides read TGTGCCAGCTCTATTCGTAACTATGGCTACACCTTC.

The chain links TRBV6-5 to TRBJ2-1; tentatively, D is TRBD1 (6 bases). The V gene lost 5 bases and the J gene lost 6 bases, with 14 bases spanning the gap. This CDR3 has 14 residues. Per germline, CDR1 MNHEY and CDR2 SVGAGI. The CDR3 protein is CASSEGEGGNEQFF. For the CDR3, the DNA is TGTGCCAGCAGTGAAGGCGAAGGGGGCAATGAGCAGTTCTTC.

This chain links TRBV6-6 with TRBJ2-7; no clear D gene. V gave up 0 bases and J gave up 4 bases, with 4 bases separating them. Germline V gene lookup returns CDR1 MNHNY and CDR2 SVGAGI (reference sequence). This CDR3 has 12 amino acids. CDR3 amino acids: CASSYSRYEQYF. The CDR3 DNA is TGTGCCAGCAGTTACTCGAGGTACGAGCAGTACTTC.

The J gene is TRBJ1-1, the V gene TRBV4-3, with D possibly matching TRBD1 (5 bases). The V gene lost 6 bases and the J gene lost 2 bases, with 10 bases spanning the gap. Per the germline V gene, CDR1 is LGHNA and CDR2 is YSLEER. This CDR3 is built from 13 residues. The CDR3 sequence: CASRSQGNTEAFF. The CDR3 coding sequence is TGCGCCAGCAGAAGTCAGGGTAACACTGAAGCTTTCTTT.

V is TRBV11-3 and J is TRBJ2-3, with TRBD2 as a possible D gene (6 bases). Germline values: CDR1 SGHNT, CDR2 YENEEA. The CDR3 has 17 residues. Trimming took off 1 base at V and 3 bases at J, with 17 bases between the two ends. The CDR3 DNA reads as TGTGCCAGCAGCTTAGGTGCGGGATTCGGTTTGACAGATACGCAGTATTTT. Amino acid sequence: CASSLGAGFGLTDTQYF.

CDR3 in DNA: TGTGCCAGCAGACAGGGGGCCGGTGAAGCTTTCTTT. This encodes CASRQGAGEAFF. This chain links TRBV6-6 with TRBJ1-1, with 9 bases that match TRBD1. CDR3 size: 12 residues. CDR1 is MNHNY, CDR2 SVGAGI, per germline (reference sequence). Trimming cost V 6 bases and J 7 bases; bases outside gene matches: 3.

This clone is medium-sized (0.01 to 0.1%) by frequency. The CDR3, as DNA: TGTGCCAGCAGCCAAGGGACAGGGGAATCAGATACGCAGTATTTT. It translates to CASSQGTGESDTQYF. The chain uses TRBV6-6 and TRBJ2-3, with TRBD1 identical over 10 bases. Losses at the gene ends were 6 bases for V and 4 bases for J; bases not matched to a gene: 7. The CDR3 sequence is 15 residues long. Germline CDR1 and CDR2: MNHNY and SVGAGI (reference sequence).

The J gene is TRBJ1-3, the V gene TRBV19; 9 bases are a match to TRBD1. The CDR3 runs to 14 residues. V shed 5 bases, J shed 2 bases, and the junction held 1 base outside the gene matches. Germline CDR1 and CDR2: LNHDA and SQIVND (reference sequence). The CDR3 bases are TGTGCCAGTAGTGACAGGGGGACTGGAAACACCATATATTTT. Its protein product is CASSDRGTGNTIYF.

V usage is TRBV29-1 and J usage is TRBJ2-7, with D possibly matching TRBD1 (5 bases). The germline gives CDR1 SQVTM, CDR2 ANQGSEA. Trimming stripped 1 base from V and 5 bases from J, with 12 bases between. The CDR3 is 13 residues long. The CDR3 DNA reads TGCAGCGTTGAAGGCCAGGGTGGTGACGAGCAGTACTTC. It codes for CSVEGQGGDEQYF.

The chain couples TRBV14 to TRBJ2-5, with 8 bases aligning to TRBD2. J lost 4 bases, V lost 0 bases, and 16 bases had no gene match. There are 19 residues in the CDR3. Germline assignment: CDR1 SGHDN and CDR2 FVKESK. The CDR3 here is CASSQDNGRAAWISETQYF. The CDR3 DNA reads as TGTGCCAGCAGCCAAGATAACGGGAGGGCCGCGTGGATATCAGAGACCCAGTACTTC. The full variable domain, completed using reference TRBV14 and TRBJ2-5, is EAGVTQFPSHSVIEKGQTVTLRCDPISGHDNLYWYRRVMGKEIKFLLHFVKESKQDESGMPNNRFLAERTGGTYSTLKVQPAELEDSGVYFCASSQDNGRAAWISETQYFGPGTRLLVL.

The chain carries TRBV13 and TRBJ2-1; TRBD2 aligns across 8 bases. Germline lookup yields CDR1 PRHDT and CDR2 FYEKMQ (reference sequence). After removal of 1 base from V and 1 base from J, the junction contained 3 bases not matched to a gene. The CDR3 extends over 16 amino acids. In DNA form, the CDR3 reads TGTGCCAGCAGCTTAGCGGGAGGGCCTTCCTACAATGAGCAGTTCTTC. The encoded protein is CASSLAGGPSYNEQFF.